These T cell receptor beta chains were read from a single sample in a study of blood T cell repertoires in COVID-19. Profiling relied on immunoSEQ multiplex PCR, and the TCRdb table lists in-frame clones only, not all of them. Among roughly 340,000 clones listed, 85% to 90% were seen once. The sample consisted of peripheral blood. Source of these receptors: a woman aged 70 to 79 with COVID-19, enrolled during active disease. Both conserved end residues are part of each CDR3. D genes are given only for firm matches. Some rows have no size entry. The others give once, few or many, or a class for an expanded clone.

j_gene,abundance,v_gene,d_gene,len,CDR3aa,CDR3nt
TRBJ1-2,few,TRBV18,TRBD1,14,CASSPEQGSGGYTF,TGTGCCAGCTCACCGGAACAGGGGTCCGGGGGCTACACCTTC
TRBJ1-5,.,TRBV19,TRBD1,18,CASSKQGAPQELGQPQHF,TGTGCCAGTAGTAAACAGGGGGCGCCGCAGGAGCTAGGTCAGCCCCAGCATTTT
TRBJ2-7,.,TRBV19,TRBD1,13,CASSTGQGYEQYF,TGTGCCAGTAGCACAGGACAGGGCTACGAGCAGTACTTC
TRBJ1-4,.,TRBV27,TRBD1,16,CASSLSVLAGGEKLFF,TGTGCCAGCAGTTTATCGGTTTTGGCAGGGGGTGAAAAACTGTTTTTT
TRBJ1-2,few,TRBV4-3,.,14,CASSQGSRDYGYTF,TGCGCCAGCAGCCAAGGGTCGAGGGACTATGGCTACACCTTC
TRBJ2-2,.,TRBV5-6,.,19,CARTTGGGTANRRTGELFF,TGTGCCCGCACCACAGGGGGGGGGACAGCCAATCGTCGCACCGGGGAGCTGTTTTTT
TRBJ2-7,once,TRBV5-1,TRBD1,15,CASSLVQGDSYEQYF,TGCGCCAGCAGCTTGGTTCAGGGGGACTCCTACGAGCAGTACTTC
TRBJ1-2,.,TRBV7-8,TRBD1,16,CASSPRLGTALFGYTF,TGTGCCAGCAGCCCTAGACTCGGGACAGCCCTTTTCGGCTACACCTTC
TRBJ1-2,.,TRBV11-2,.,16,CASSLLTGRLSYGYTF,TGTGCCAGCAGCTTATTAACAGGCCGCCTGAGCTATGGCTACACCTTC
TRBJ2-7,.,TRBV29-1,.,14,CSVSGRALSYEQYF,TGCAGCGTCTCCGGCAGGGCCCTCTCCTACGAGCAGTACTTC
TRBJ2-7,.,TRBV27,.,14,CASSSQGSLSEQYF,TGTGCCAGCAGTTCCCAGGGATCTCTGAGCGAGCAGTACTTC
TRBJ1-5,.,TRBV1,.,17,CTSSPTKRLHSNQPQHF,TGCACCAGCAGCCCCACAAAGAGACTCCATAGCAATCAGCCCCAGCATTTT
TRBJ2-4,.,TRBV7-2,TRBD2,16,CASSLASGGPKNIQYF,TGTGCCAGCAGCCTCGCTAGCGGGGGGCCCAAAAACATTCAGTACTTC
TRBJ1-2,.,TRBV5-1,TRBD1,12,CASSGQGEGYTF,TGCGCCAGCAGCGGACAGGGAGAGGGCTACACCTTC
TRBJ1-2,few,TRBV19,TRBD1,13,CASSSVGGGGYTF,TGTGCCAGTAGTTCCGTAGGGGGCGGTGGCTACACCTTC
TRBJ2-2,.,TRBV9,.,14,CASSVATGPGELFF,TGTGCCAGCAGCGTAGCTACGGGTCCCGGGGAGCTGTTTTTT
TRBJ1-2,.,TRBV27,TRBD1,15,CASSSGTGSFYGYTF,TGTGCCAGCAGCAGCGGGACAGGGTCATTTTATGGCTACACCTTC
TRBJ1-1,.,TRBV5-1,.,14,CASSLGQMNTEAFF,TGCGCCAGCAGCTTGGGACAGATGAACACTGAAGCTTTCTTT
TRBJ2-5,.,TRBV3-1/TRBV3-2,.,16,CASSQRLFRGQETQYF,TGTGCCAGCAGCCAAAGGCTATTTCGAGGACAAGAGACCCAGTACTTC
TRBJ2-1,.,TRBV9,.,14,CASSPSTVYNEQFF,TGTGCCAGCAGCCCCTCGACAGTCTACAATGAGCAGTTCTTC
TRBJ2-4,.,TRBV6-2/TRBV6-3,.,19,CASSYSLMTGDLAKNIQYF,TGTGCCAGCAGTTACTCCCTGATGACAGGCGATCTAGCCAAAAACATTCAGTACTTC
TRBJ2-7,.,TRBV18,TRBD2,13,CASSSREAYEQYF,TGTGCCAGCTCATCCCGGGAGGCCTACGAGCAGTACTTC
TRBJ1-2,few,TRBV29-1,.,12,CSVEDRANGYTF,TGCAGCGTTGAAGATCGAGCTAATGGCTACACCTTC
TRBJ2-7,few,TRBV7-2,.,13,CASSLYSLYEQYF,TGTGCCAGCAGCTTATATAGTCTTTACGAGCAGTACTTC
TRBJ2-5,.,TRBV9,TRBD2,16,CASGDLGRGGRETQYF,TGTGCCAGCGGTGATCTAGGGCGGGGGGGCCGAGAGACCCAGTACTTC
TRBJ1-2,.,TRBV13,TRBD1,13,CASSPDRARGYTF,TGTGCCAGCAGCCCAGACAGGGCGAGGGGCTACACCTTC
TRBJ2-7,.,TRBV14,.,11,CASSPGYEQYF,TGTGCCAGCAGCCCAGGCTACGAGCAGTACTTC
TRBJ2-3,.,TRBV6-2/TRBV6-3,.,16,CASSSLTGEGTDTQYF,TGTGCCAGCAGTTCCCTGACAGGGGAGGGAACAGATACGCAGTATTTT
TRBJ1-6,.,TRBV5-4,.,15,CASSLGGQSNSPLHF,TGTGCCAGCAGCCTGGGGGGCCAGAGCAATTCACCCCTCCACTTT
TRBJ1-6,.,TRBV5-4,TRBD1,15,CASSLPGQGESPLHF,TGTGCCAGCAGCTTGCCGGGACAGGGCGAATCACCCCTCCACTTT
TRBJ1-1,.,TRBV19,.,14,CASSIGQPNTEAFF,TGTGCCAGTAGTATAGGACAGCCGAACACTGAAGCTTTCTTT
TRBJ1-6,.,TRBV6-2/TRBV6-3,TRBD1,15,CASSYSDRDIRVLHF,TGTGCCAGCAGTTACTCTGACAGGGACATTCGGGTCCTCCACTTT
TRBJ2-3,.,TRBV5-1,.,13,CASSFIQLGTQYF,TGCGCCAGCAGCTTTATCCAACTAGGGACGCAGTATTTT
TRBJ1-1,.,TRBV5-1,.,12,CASSLIGGLAFF,TGCGCCAGCAGCTTGATCGGCGGTTTAGCTTTCTTT